The clone carrying this T cell receptor beta chain was detected only a few times. Its matching antigen is unknown. This entry belongs to a study of T cells in Graves' hyperthyroidism and ophthalmopathy. Study-wide background: The blood sample was taken at first diagnosis, before treatment began.

Germline assignment: CDR1 LGHDT and CDR2 YNNKEL (reference sequence). With 0 bases clipped from V and 7 bases from J, the junction kept 6 bases outside the gene matches. This CDR3 contains 15 residues. Regarding the study as a whole: Ophthalmopathy was told apart from stable hyperthyroidism by a 13 V-J model. In validation, the model predicted ophthalmopathy. These predictions came a median about 6.5 months before onset.

RNA transcripts served as the template for amplifying TCR beta CDR3 regions. With the HTBI primer set, the TCR CDR3 went through a first round of RT-PCR. TCRdb redid the calling of the multiplex PCR reads with MiXCR, one entry per CDR3 protein. The table includes around 500,000 distinct CDR3 sequences, roughly 22% detected once. The receptor comes from a woman between 65 and 79 years old with Graves' ophthalmopathy. The sequencing sample was made of blood. V usage is TRBV3-1 and J usage is TRBJ1-2, with 9 bases fitting TRBD1. Written as DNA, the CDR3 is TGTGCCAGCAGCCAAGATGGGACAGGGTTGTTTGGCTACACCTTC. Translation: CASSQDGTGLFGYTF. The whole variable domain, remainder taken from reference TRBV3-1 and TRBJ1-2, is DTAVSQTPKYLVTQMGNDKSIKCEQNLGHDTMYWYKQDSKKFLKIMFSYNNKELIINETVPNRFSPKSPDKAHLNLHINSLELGDSAVYFCASSQDGTGLFGYTFGSGTRLTVV.